Sequencing of this TCR beta chain was carried out in a study of CD8 T cells in ankylosing spondylitis. As regards this clonotype: Its antigen is not known.

TCRdb re-called the 5' RACE reads through MiXCR, storing one row per CDR3 protein. The table includes just under 550,000 distinct CDR3 sequences, over 9.5% detected once. Study outcomes and limitations: What appeared characteristic of ankylosing spondylitis blood was a TCR beta motif of eight highly homologous variants.

V was clipped by 8 bases and J by 0 bases; unmatched bases: 8. In germline, CDR1 is KGHDR, CDR2 SFDVKD. The CDR3 loop spans 16 amino acids. V usage is TRBV24-1 and J usage is TRBJ2-2; TRBD2 aligns across 7 bases. The sequence was obtained from a male donor with ankylosing spondylitis. Sequenced sample: blood, either unsorted or a sorted T cell fraction (not recorded which). The CDR3: CATKGGRAANTGELFF. The CDR3, as DNA: TGTGCCACCAAAGGCGGGAGAGCTGCGAACACCGGGGAGCTGTTTTTT.